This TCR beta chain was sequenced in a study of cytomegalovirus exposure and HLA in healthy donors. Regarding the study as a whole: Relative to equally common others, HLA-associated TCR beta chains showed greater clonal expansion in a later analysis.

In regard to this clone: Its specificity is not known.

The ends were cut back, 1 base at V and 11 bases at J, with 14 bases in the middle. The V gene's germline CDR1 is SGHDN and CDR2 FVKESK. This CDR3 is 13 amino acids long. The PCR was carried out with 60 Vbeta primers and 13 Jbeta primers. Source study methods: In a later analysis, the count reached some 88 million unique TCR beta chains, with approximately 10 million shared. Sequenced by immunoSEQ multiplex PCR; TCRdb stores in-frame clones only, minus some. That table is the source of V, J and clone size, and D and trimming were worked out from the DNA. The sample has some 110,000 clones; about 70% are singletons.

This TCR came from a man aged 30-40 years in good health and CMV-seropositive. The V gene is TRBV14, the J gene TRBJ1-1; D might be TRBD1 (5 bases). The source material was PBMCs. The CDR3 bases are TGTGCCAGCAGCCAAGGGGGCAGGTTAAATGCTTTCTTT. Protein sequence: CASSQGGRLNAFF.